A selection of T cell receptor beta chains follows, all from one sample in a study of T cell responses to AZD1222 COVID-19 vaccine. TCRdb's table, derived via immunoSEQ multiplex PCR, lists solely in-frame clones and lacks some. The table lists about 130,000 clones, approximately 90% of them singletons, with under 2% in the top ten. This specimen was peripheral blood, taken on day 0 of AZD1222 vaccination. The receptors stem from an adult in good health. The CDR3 runs from the conserved cysteine through the conserved F or W. D genes are given only for firm matches. Part of the rows lack a size; the others show once, few, many or a class for expanded clones.

CDR3 length	V gene	J gene	clone size	D gene	CDR3 DNA	CDR3 protein
17	TRBV29-1	TRBJ2-3	NA	TRBD2	TGCAGCGTTGACGGGGGGGCAGGAGCTCCTGGCACAGATACGCAGTATTTT	CSVDGGAGAPGTDTQYF
14	TRBV29-1	TRBJ1-1	NA	TRBD1	TGCAGCGCTCCCCTGACAGGGTCGAACACTGAAGCTTTCTTT	CSAPLTGSNTEAFF
15	TRBV25-1	TRBJ2-7	NA	TRBD1	TGTGCCAGCAGCCCCAGGACAGGTGATACCTACGAGCAGTACTTC	CASSPRTGDTYEQYF
14	TRBV29-1	TRBJ1-3	NA	NA	TGCAGCGTGCTCACGGGACGGGGAGGAAACACCATATATTTT	CSVLTGRGGNTIYF
15	TRBV27	TRBJ1-2	NA	NA	TGTGCCAGCAGTCCCCGGGACTTTTCTAACTATGGCTACACCTTC	CASSPRDFSNYGYTF
11	TRBV12-3/TRBV12-4	TRBJ2-5	NA	NA	TGTGCCAGCAGTTTTCTGGAGACCCAGTACTTC	CASSFLETQYF
14	TRBV14	TRBJ1-2	NA	NA	TGTGCCAGCAGCCAATATATGGGGGTCTATGGCTACACCTTC	CASSQYMGVYGYTF
15	TRBV19	TRBJ2-7	NA	TRBD1	TGTGCCAGTAGTGACCGGGACAGGGGGCTTTACGAGCAGTACTTC	CASSDRDRGLYEQYF
14	TRBV4-1	TRBJ1-1	NA	NA	TGCGCCAGCCGAGGGCAGCTAAAGAACACTGAAGCTTTCTTT	CASRGQLKNTEAFF
14	TRBV6-5	TRBJ1-1	NA	NA	TGTGCCAGCAGCCGATCCAGAGTAAACACTGAAGCTTTCTTT	CASSRSRVNTEAFF
15	TRBV10-3	TRBJ1-2	once	NA	TGTGCCGGATCAGGTGGGCTGAAAGCTAACTATGGCTACACCTTC	CAGSGGLKANYGYTF
13	TRBV19	TRBJ1-5	NA	NA	TGTGCCAGTAGTGGGGGACTAAATCAGCCCCAGCATTTT	CASSGGLNQPQHF
15	TRBV28	TRBJ1-3	NA	NA	TGTGCCAGCAGTTTTGCCGGTCCCTCTGGAAACACCATATATTTT	CASSFAGPSGNTIYF
15	TRBV19	TRBJ1-5	few	NA	TGTGCCAGTAGTATAGGCGGGGTTGGCAATCAGCCCCAGCATTTT	CASSIGGVGNQPQHF
15	TRBV30	TRBJ1-5	once	TRBD1	TGTGCCTGGAGTTCCGGACAGGGGTGGGATCAGCCCCAGCATTTT	CAWSSGQGWDQPQHF
16	TRBV3-1/TRBV3-2	TRBJ1-6	NA	TRBD1	TGTGCCAGCAGCCAAGATATCCCAGGGGGTAGTTCACCCCTCCACTTT	CASSQDIPGGSSPLHF
14	TRBV19	TRBJ2-7	NA	NA	TGTGCCAGTTCGAAAGTCCGTAGCCCCTACGAGCAGTACTTC	CASSKVRSPYEQYF
14	TRBV5-1	TRBJ2-7	NA	TRBD2	TGCGCCAGCAGCCCACAGCGGGGGGAGTACGAGCAGTACTTC	CASSPQRGEYEQYF
13	TRBV29-1	TRBJ1-1	NA	TRBD1	TGCAGCGTTGAAGACAGGGGGCTGACTGAAGCTTTCTTT	CSVEDRGLTEAFF
13	TRBV19	TRBJ2-5	few	NA	TGTGCCAGTAGGGGCGTAACACTAGAGACCCAGTACTTC	CASRGVTLETQYF
11	TRBV18	TRBJ2-5	NA	NA	TGTGCCAGCTCGCCTCAAGAGACCCAGTACTTC	CASSPQETQYF
14	TRBV29-1	TRBJ2-3	NA	NA	TGCAGCGTTGACAGGGGTGGTGGCACAGATACGCAGTATTTT	CSVDRGGGTDTQYF
16	TRBV4-2	TRBJ2-5	NA	TRBD1	TGTGCCAGCAGGGGGGTGGGACAGGGGTTCACGGAGACCCAGTACTTC	CASRGVGQGFTETQYF
16	TRBV25-1	TRBJ1-6	NA	TRBD1	TGTGCCAGCAGTGAATGGACAGGGGAGAATAATTCACCCCTCCACTTT	CASSEWTGENNSPLHF
13	TRBV29-1	TRBJ2-7	NA	NA	TGCAGCGCTGCTCGACAGGTCTCCTACGAGCAGTACTTC	CSAARQVSYEQYF
14	TRBV7-8	TRBJ1-1	once	NA	TGTGCCAGCAGCTTAGCCCGACAGGCCACTGAAGCTTTCTTT	CASSLARQATEAFF
14	TRBV5-4	TRBJ2-3	NA	TRBD1	TGTGCCAGCAGCTGGGGACAGGGGTTAGATACGCAGTATTTT	CASSWGQGLDTQYF